This TCR beta chain is from a study of radiotherapy plus CTLA-4 blockade in lung cancer. In the study overall: Objective responses emerged in over 15% of patients, and 31% attained disease control.

General study points: Radiotherapy with ipilimumab was followed by blood expansion of tumor-derived clones. It was early blood T cell clone dynamics, with interferon-beta, that reportedly best predicted response.

Generated by immunoSEQ multiplex PCR, the TCRdb table keeps only in-frame clones and is missing some. The sample holds some 50,000 clones, roughly 76% seen once. Notes on this clone: Its antigen is not known.

The CDR3 spans 16 residues. V gave up 5 bases and J gave up 4 bases, with 20 bases separating them. Germline assignment: CDR1 SGHTA and CDR2 FQGNSA. The chain links TRBV7-2 to TRBJ1-1; D possibly corresponds to TRBD1 (5 bases). The sample here was peripheral blood, taken from a patient treated with radiotherapy plus ipilimumab. The origin of this receptor is a human donor with non-small cell lung cancer who had stable disease on radiotherapy plus ipilimumab. CDR3 sequence: CASSAGDGLGSTEAFF. In DNA, the CDR3 is TGTGCCAGCAGCGCCGGGGACGGCCTTGGAAGCACTGAAGCTTTCTTT.